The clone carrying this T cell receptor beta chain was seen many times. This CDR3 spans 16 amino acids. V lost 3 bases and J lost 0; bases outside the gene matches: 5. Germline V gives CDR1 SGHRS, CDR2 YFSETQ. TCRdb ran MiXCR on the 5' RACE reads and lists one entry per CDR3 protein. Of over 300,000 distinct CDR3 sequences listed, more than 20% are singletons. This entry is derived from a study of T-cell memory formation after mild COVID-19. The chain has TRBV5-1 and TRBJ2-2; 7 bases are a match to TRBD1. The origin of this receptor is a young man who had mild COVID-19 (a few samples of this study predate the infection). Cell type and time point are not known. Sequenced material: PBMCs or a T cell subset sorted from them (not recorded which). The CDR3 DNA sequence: TGCGCCAGCAGCTCTACAGGGGCTTCGAACACCGGGGAGCTGTTTTTT. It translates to CASSSTGASNTGELFF.